The 20 T cell receptor beta chains reported below all come from one sample, sequenced in a study of cytotoxic CD8 clonotypes in ibrutinib-treated CLL. TCRdb keeps only in-frame clones here, not all; method: immunoSEQ multiplex PCR. The repertoire holds about 270,000 clones, roughly 76% seen once, with about 5.8% in the top ten. Sequenced here: PBMCs, sampled at disease progression, from a patient treated with ibrutinib. The receptors shown here come from a human donor with chronic lymphocytic leukemia.

In its sample, this clone was seen a few times. The rearrangement joins TRBV6-6 to TRBJ2-7, with 9 bases fitting TRBD1. Unmatched junction bases numbered 8, after V lost 0 bases and J lost 5 bases. This CDR3 is 16 amino acids long. Germline values: CDR1 MNHNY, CDR2 SVGAGI (reference sequence). CDR3 sequence (DNA): TGTGCCAGCAGTTACTCGAATACGACAGGGGGGGACGAGCAGTACTTC. Translation: CASSYSNTTGGDEQYF.

This clone was recorded only once. The chain combines TRBV15 with TRBJ2-1, with 10 bases fitting TRBD2. The J segment lost 4 bases and the V segment lost 8 bases, leaving 5 bases of the junction unmatched. Germline V gives CDR1 LNHNV, CDR2 YYDKDF (reference sequence). There are 14 residues in the CDR3. CDR3 residues: CATGSGGAYNEQFF. DNA for the CDR3: TGTGCCACCGGAAGCGGGGGGGCTTACAATGAGCAGTTCTTC.

This sequence joins TRBV29-1 and TRBJ1-3; 9 nucleotides line up with TRBD1. The germline V gene encodes CDR1 SQVTM and CDR2 ANQGSEA. The CDR3 extends over 15 amino acids. V shed 3 bases, J shed 4 bases, and the junction held 7 bases outside the gene matches. The CDR3: CSVDGTGLSGNTIYF. CDR3 in DNA: TGCAGCGTTGATGGGACAGGGTTGTCCGGAAACACCATATATTTT. Full variable domain (remainder filled in from reference TRBV29-1 and TRBJ1-3): SAVISQKPSRDICQRGTSLTIQCQVDSQVTMMFWYRQQPGQSLTLIATANQGSEATYESGFVIDKFPISRPNLTFSTLTVSNMSPEDSSIYLCSVDGTGLSGNTIYFGEGSWLTVV.

This clone was counted only a few times. The chain combines TRBV2 with TRBJ1-1, with D hard to call. This CDR3 has 11 residues. Trimming removed 4 bases from V and 0 bases from J, with 0 bases in between. Per germline, CDR1 SNHLY and CDR2 FYNNEI. The CDR3 nucleotides read TGTGCCAGCAGTGTGAACACTGAAGCTTTCTTT. This codes for CASSVNTEAFF.

The chain combines TRBV9 with TRBJ2-7; D perhaps matches TRBD1 (6 bases). The CDR3 sequence is 19 residues long. The ends were cut back, 0 bases at V and 3 bases at J, with 25 bases in the middle. The V gene's germline CDR1 is SGDLS and CDR2 YYNGEE. The CDR3: CASSVETRMGTKDSYEQYF. In nucleotides, the CDR3 is TGTGCCAGCAGCGTAGAGACGCGTATGGGTACAAAGGACAGCTACGAGCAGTACTTC.

This clone occurred once. This sequence joins TRBV15 and TRBJ2-5; maybe TRBD1 (8 bases). The CDR3 is 15 amino acids. The germline V gene has CDR1 LNHNV and CDR2 YYDKDF (reference sequence). V lost 2 bases to trimming and J lost 5 bases, with 15 bases between them. CDR3 DNA sequence: TGTGCCACCAGCAGAATCACAGGGGGGGGTGAGACCCAGTACTTC. Translated, it gives CATSRITGGGETQYF.

The rearrangement joins TRBV19 to TRBJ2-4; D is possibly TRBD2 (6 bases). Germline-derived CDR1 and CDR2 are LNHDA and SQIVND (reference sequence). Deletions cut 4 bases from V and 8 bases from J, with 15 bases between. This CDR3 contains 14 residues. CDR3 sequence (DNA): TGTGCCAGTAGTAATAGGGAATCGGGGGACATTCAGTACTTC. Protein sequence: CASSNRESGDIQYF.

This chain joins TRBV5-6 and TRBJ2-7, with D tentatively TRBD1 (5 bases). Looked up from germline, CDR1 is SGHDT and CDR2 is YYEEEE. This CDR3 is 15 amino acids long. Trimming took off 4 bases at V and 5 bases at J, with 19 bases between the two ends. In DNA, the CDR3 is TGTGCCAGCAGCCGACTGGGGCTTCGTTTTGACGAGCAGTACTTC. Protein product: CASSRLGLRFDEQYF.

The genes are TRBV9 and TRBJ2-5; 10 bases are a match to TRBD1. Germline loops: CDR1 SGDLS, CDR2 YYNGEE. The J segment lost 5 bases and the V segment lost 4 bases, leaving 8 bases of the junction unmatched. CDR3 size: 15 residues. The CDR3 region has the DNA TGTGCCAGCAGCTTGGGACAGGGGAACGGCGAGACCCAGTACTTC. Translating it yields CASSLGQGNGETQYF.

This clone was detected once. This sequence joins TRBV28 and TRBJ2-2, with 8 bases that match TRBD1. Germline CDR1 and CDR2: MDHEN and SYDVKM. J was trimmed by 4 bases and V by 4 bases; bases with no gene match: 8. CDR3 length: 16 amino acids. The CDR3 region is CASSSRTGSRTGELFF. The CDR3 region has the DNA TGTGCCAGCAGTTCTCGGACAGGGTCGCGCACCGGGGAGCTGTTTTTT.

This chain uses TRBV5-4 with TRBJ2-5; possible D gene TRBD2, 5 bases. Between the trimmed V and J ends, which lost 1 base and 1 base, there was a span of 8 bases. Germline CDR1 and CDR2: SGHNT and YYREEE (reference sequence). This CDR3 is 14 amino acids long. In DNA form, the CDR3 reads TGTGCCAGCAGCTTGTCGGGGAGCCAAGAGACCCAGTACTTC. Translating gives CASSLSGSQETQYF.

This clone was seen a few times. The chain uses TRBV4-1 and TRBJ1-2; the D is unclear. Trimming shortened V by 0 bases and J by 8 bases, and 10 bases separated the two germline ends. Germline V gene lookup returns CDR1 MGHRA and CDR2 YSYEKL. This CDR3 is 13 amino acids long. For the CDR3, the DNA is TGCGCCAGCAGCCAAGAAGAGGGAGACGGCTACACCTTC. Translated, it gives CASSQEEGDGYTF.

This clone has a handful of counts. The chain couples TRBV5-1 to TRBJ2-1, with D maybe TRBD2 (7 bases). V was pared by 5 bases and J by 4 bases, with 10 bases between. This CDR3 is 13 amino acids long. Germline CDR1 reads SGHRS; CDR2 reads YFSETQ. As DNA, the CDR3 is TGCGCCAGCAGTCGGGGGGCATACAATGAGCAGTTCTTC. Encoded protein: CASSRGAYNEQFF.

The J gene is TRBJ2-5, the V gene TRBV10-3; 12 bases match TRBD2. Germline trimming cut 10 bases from V and 2 bases from J; bases unmatched to any gene: 17. The germline V gene encodes CDR1 ENHRY and CDR2 SYGVKD. This CDR3 has 18 residues. CDR3 DNA: TGTGCCACCCGCCAGAGGTCCGGGACTAGCGGGCTGCAAGAGACCCAGTACTTC. Its translation: CATRQRSGTSGLQETQYF.

This clone has just a few counts. The rearrangement links TRBV15 to TRBJ1-4, with D perhaps TRBD1 (5 bases). With 0 bases removed from V and 0 bases from J, the gap between germline ends came to 11 bases. The germline V gene encodes CDR1 LNHNV and CDR2 YYDKDF (reference sequence). The length of the CDR3 is 17 residues. The CDR3 loop is CATSRDPIRATNEKLFF. For the CDR3, the DNA is TGTGCCACCAGCAGAGATCCTATCAGGGCAACTAATGAAAAACTGTTTTTT.

The rearrangement uses TRBV29-1 and TRBJ2-3; D may be TRBD1 (6 bases). This CDR3 is built from 17 residues. V was cut by 6 bases and J by 0 bases, with 22 bases left in between. Germline V gene sequence: CDR1 SQVTM, CDR2 ANQGSEA. The CDR3 region is CSVGQGLPPISTDTQYF. CDR3 nucleotides: TGCAGCGTCGGGCAGGGGTTGCCCCCAATTAGCACAGATACGCAGTATTTT.

This clone was recorded a few times. The gene calls are TRBV7-3 and TRBJ2-1; the match to TRBD2 covers 9 bases. V trimming: 3 bases; J trimming: 0 bases; junction bases outside the gene matches: 0. The CDR3 is 15 amino acids. CDR1 and CDR2 from the germline V gene are SGHTA and FQGTGA. Here the CDR3 reads CASSFSGSSYNEQFF. For the CDR3, the DNA is TGTGCCAGCAGCTTTAGCGGGAGCTCCTACAATGAGCAGTTCTTC.

J is TRBJ1-2 and V is TRBV28, with 7 positions matching TRBD1. Germline V gene lookup returns CDR1 MDHEN and CDR2 SYDVKM. Losses at the gene ends were 6 bases for V and 4 bases for J; bases not matched to a gene: 17. The CDR3 runs to 17 residues. As DNA, the CDR3 is TGTGCCAGCAGACCCCCCTACAGACAGGGCATATTCTATGGCTACACCTTC. It codes for CASRPPYRQGIFYGYTF.

This clone was observed a few times. The J gene is TRBJ2-7, the V gene TRBV7-9; D is unresolved. Germline V gene sequence: CDR1 SEHNR, CDR2 FQNEAQ (reference sequence). The V end was cut by 4 bases, the J end by 2 bases, with 6 bases between. The CDR3 is 12 residues long. CDR3 protein: CASSSTTYEQYF. CDR3 DNA sequence: TGTGCCAGCAGCTCAACAACCTACGAGCAGTACTTC.

The chain carries TRBV9 and TRBJ2-5; 8 nucleotides line up with TRBD2. The CDR3 spans 16 residues. Looked up from germline, CDR1 is SGDLS and CDR2 is YYNGEE. With 0 bases clipped from V and 2 bases from J, the junction kept 6 bases outside the gene matches. The CDR3 is CASSVGLAGGQETQYF. CDR3 DNA: TGTGCCAGCAGCGTAGGTCTAGCGGGCGGGCAAGAGACCCAGTACTTC.